This T cell receptor beta chain is drawn from a study of CD8+ T cells in alopecia areata. Study-wide results and limits: Across lesional scalp, and particularly alopecia totalis/universalis, clonality surpassed that of normal scalp. For baseline CD8+ expansion, any link to response stays uncertain with one nonresponder.

After isolation, RNA underwent reverse transcription to generate cDNA as the sequencing template. The data were produced by immunoSEQ multiplex PCR, yet TCRdb's version contains in-frame clones alone and is incomplete. The sample lists 150,000 to 200,000 clones; approximately 50% were seen once. Points on this clone: The antigen is not known.

Treatment: oral pan-JAK inhibitor, 5-10 mg twice daily. PBMCs yielded sorted CD4+ and CD8+ T cells. CDR3 length: 12 residues. Trimming took off 2 bases at V and 8 bases at J, with 9 bases between the two ends. Looked up from germline, CDR1 is SGHTA and CDR2 is FQGNSA. The sample consisted of CD8+ T cells sorted from blood, taken around week 54, from a patient treated with tofacitinib. The chain joins TRBV7-2 to TRBJ1-1; the D is unclear. The clonotype originates from a human donor with alopecia areata. CDR3 amino acids: CASSLPSLEAFF. CDR3 nucleotide sequence: TGTGCCAGCAGCTTACCAAGTTTAGAAGCTTTCTTT.